This T cell receptor (beta chain) was recovered during a study of blood T cell repertoires in COVID-19. Clones were sequenced by immunoSEQ multiplex PCR, and TCRdb holds only the in-frame ones, with some missing. The table records about 250,000 clones, about 80% of them present only once. The CDR3 sequence is 14 residues long. CDR1 and CDR2 from the germline V gene are SEHNR and FQNEAQ (reference sequence). V lost 0 bases and J lost 6; bases outside the gene matches: 4. Sequenced material: peripheral blood. The source of this sequence is a man of 80 years or more with acute or convalescent COVID-19. The chain recombines TRBV7-9 with TRBJ2-7; 8 bases map to TRBD1. CDR3 amino acids: CASSLARGRGEQYF. The CDR3 nucleotides are TGTGCCAGCAGCTTAGCCAGGGGGCGCGGCGAGCAGTACTTC.